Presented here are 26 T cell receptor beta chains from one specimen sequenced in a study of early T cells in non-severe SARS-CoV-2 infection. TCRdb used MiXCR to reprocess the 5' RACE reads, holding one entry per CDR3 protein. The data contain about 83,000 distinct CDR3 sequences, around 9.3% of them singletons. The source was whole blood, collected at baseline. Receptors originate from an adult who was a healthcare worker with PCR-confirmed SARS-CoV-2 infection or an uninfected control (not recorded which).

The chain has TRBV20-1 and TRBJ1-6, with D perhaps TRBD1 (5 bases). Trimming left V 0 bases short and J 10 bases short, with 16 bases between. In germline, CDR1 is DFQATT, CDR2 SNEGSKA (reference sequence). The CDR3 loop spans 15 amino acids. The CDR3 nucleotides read TGCAGTGCTAGAGATGGGGCGCAGGGTGGATCACCCCTCCACTTT. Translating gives CSARDGAQGGSPLHF.

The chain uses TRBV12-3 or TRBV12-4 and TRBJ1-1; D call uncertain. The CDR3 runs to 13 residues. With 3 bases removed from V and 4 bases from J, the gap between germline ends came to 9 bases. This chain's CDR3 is CASSFAGPTEAFF. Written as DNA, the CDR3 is TGTGCCAGCAGTTTTGCCGGTCCCACTGAAGCTTTCTTT.

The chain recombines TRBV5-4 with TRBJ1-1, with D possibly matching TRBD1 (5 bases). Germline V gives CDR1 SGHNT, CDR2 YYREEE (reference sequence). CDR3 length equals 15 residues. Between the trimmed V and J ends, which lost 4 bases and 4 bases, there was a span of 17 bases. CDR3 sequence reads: CASSRLDSGGTEAFF. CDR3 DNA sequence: TGTGCCAGCAGCCGTTTAGACAGCGGGGGCACTGAAGCTTTCTTT.

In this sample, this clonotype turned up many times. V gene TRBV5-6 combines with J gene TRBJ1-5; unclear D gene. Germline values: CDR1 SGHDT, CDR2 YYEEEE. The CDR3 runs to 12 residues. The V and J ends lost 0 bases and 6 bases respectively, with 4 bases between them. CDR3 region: CASSLVGQPQHF. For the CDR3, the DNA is TGTGCCAGCAGCTTGGTGGGTCAGCCCCAGCATTTT.

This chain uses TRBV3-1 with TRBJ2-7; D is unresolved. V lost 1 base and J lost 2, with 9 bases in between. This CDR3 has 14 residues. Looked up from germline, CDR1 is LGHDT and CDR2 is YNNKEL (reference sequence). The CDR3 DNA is TGTGCCAGCAGCCAAGCCCAGCACACCTACGAGCAGTACTTC. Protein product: CASSQAQHTYEQYF.

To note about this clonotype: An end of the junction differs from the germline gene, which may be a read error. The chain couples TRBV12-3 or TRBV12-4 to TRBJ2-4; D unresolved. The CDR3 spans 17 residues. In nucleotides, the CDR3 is TGTGCCAGCAGCTTAGACCAACCCGTCGTAGCCAAAAACATTCAGTACTTC. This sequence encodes CASSLDQPVVAKNIQYF.

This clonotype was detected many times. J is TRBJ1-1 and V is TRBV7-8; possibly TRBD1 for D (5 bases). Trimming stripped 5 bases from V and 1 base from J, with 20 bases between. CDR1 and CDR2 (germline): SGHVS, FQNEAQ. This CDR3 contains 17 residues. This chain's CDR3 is CASSMQSGGYGNTEAFF. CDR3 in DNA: TGTGCCAGCAGCATGCAGAGCGGGGGGTATGGGAACACTGAAGCTTTCTTT.

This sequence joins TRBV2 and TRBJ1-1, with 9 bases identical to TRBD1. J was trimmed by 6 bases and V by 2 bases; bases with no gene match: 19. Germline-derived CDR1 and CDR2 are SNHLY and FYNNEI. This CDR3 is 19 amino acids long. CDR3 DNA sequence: TGTGCCAGCAGTGAACCACCGGGACAGGGAAGACGTGGCAAGCCTGAAGCTTTCTTT. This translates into CASSEPPGQGRRGKPEAFF. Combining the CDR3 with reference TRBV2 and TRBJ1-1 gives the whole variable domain EPEVTQTPSHQVTQMGQEVILRCVPISNHLYFYWYRQILGQKVEFLVSFYNNEISEKSEIFDDQFSVERPDGSNFTLKIRSTKLEDSAMYFCASSEPPGQGRRGKPEAFFGQGTRLTVV.

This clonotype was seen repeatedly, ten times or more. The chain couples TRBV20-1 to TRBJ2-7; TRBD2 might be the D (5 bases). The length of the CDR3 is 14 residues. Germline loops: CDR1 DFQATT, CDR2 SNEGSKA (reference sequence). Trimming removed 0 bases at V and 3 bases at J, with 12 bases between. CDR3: CSARDQTRDYEQYF. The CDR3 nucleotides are TGCAGTGCTAGAGATCAAACTAGGGACTACGAGCAGTACTTC.

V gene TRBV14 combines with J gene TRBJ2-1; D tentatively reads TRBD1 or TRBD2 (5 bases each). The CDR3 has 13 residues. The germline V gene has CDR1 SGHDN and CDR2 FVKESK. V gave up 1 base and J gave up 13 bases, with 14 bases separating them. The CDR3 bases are TGTGCCAGCAGCCAAGGCCCTCGGGGCCCTCAGTTCTTC. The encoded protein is CASSQGPRGPQFF.

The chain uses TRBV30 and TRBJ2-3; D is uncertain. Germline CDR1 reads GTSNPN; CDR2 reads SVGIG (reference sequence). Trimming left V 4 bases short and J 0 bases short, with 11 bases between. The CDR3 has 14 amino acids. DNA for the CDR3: TGTGCCTGGACGAGCCAGGCTAGCACAGATACGCAGTATTTT. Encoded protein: CAWTSQASTDTQYF. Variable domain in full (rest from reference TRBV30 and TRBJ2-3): SQTIHQWPATLVQPVGSPLSLECTVEGTSNPNLYWYRQAAGRGLQLLFYSVGIGQISSEVPQNLSASRPQDRQFILSSKKLLLSDSGFYLCAWTSQASTDTQYFGPGTRLTVL.

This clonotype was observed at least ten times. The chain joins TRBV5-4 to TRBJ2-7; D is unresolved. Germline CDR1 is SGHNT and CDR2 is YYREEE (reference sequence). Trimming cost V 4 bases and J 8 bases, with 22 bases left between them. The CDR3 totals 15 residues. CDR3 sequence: CASSRKDRTLNKQYF. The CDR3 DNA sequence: TGTGCCAGCAGCCGCAAAGACCGGACCCTAAACAAGCAGTACTTC.

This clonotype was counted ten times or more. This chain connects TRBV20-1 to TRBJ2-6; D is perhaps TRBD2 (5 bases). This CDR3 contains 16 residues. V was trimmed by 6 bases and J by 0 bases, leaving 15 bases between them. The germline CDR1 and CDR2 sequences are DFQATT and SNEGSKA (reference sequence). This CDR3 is CSAGGLGSSGANVLTF. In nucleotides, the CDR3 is TGCAGTGCCGGAGGACTGGGCAGCTCTGGGGCCAACGTCCTGACTTTC.

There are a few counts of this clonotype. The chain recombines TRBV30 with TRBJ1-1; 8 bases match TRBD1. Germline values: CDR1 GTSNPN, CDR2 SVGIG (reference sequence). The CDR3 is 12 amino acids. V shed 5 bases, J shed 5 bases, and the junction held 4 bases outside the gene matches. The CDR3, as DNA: TGTGCCTGGGGACAGGGAGGGACTGAAGCTTTCTTT. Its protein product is CAWGQGGTEAFF.

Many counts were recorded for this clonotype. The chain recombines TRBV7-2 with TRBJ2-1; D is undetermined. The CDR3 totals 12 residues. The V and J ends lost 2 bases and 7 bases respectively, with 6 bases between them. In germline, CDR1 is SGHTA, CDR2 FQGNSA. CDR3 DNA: TGTGCCAGCAGCTTATCAGCTAATGAGCAGTTCTTC. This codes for CASSLSANEQFF.

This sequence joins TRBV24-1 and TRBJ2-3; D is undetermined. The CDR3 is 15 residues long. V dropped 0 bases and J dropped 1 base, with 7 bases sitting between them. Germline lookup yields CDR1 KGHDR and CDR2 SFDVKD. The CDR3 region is CATSDLIRGTDTQYF. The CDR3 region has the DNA TGTGCCACCAGTGATTTGATAAGGGGCACAGATACGCAGTATTTT.

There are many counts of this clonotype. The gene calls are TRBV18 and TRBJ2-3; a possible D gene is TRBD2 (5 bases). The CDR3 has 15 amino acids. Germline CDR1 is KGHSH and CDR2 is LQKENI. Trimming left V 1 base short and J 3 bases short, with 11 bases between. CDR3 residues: CASSPREGGTDTQYF. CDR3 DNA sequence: TGTGCCAGCTCACCACGTGAGGGCGGGACAGATACGCAGTATTTT.

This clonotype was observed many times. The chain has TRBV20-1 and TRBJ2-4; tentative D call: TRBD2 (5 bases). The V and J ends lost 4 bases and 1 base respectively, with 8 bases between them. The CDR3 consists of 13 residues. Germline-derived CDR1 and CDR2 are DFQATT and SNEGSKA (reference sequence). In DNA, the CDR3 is TGCAGTGCTACGACGGGGGCCAAAAACATTCAGTACTTC. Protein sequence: CSATTGAKNIQYF.

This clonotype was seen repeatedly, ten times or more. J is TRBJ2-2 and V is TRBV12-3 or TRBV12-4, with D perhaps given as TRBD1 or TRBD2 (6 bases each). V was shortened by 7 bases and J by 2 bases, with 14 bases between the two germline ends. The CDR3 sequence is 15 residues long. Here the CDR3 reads CASKGGTANTGELFF. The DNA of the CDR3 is TGTGCCAGCAAGGGGGGAACAGCCAACACCGGGGAGCTGTTTTTT.

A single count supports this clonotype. The CDR3 reads CASRLRDRVPDTQYF. The CDR3 DNA is TGCGCCAGCCGTTTAAGGGACAGGGTCCCAGATACGCAGTATTTT. The chain joins TRBV5-1 to TRBJ2-3, with 9 bases aligning to TRBD1. The V gene end was trimmed by 7 bases and the J gene end by 4 bases; junction bases not matched to a gene: 10. In germline, CDR1 is SGHRS, CDR2 YFSETQ. CDR3 size: 15 residues.

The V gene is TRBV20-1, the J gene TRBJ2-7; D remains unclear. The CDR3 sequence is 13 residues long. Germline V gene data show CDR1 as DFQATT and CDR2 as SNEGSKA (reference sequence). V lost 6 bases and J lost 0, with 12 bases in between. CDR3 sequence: CSAPPESSYEQYF. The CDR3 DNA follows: TGCAGTGCCCCCCCGGAGAGCTCCTACGAGCAGTACTTC.

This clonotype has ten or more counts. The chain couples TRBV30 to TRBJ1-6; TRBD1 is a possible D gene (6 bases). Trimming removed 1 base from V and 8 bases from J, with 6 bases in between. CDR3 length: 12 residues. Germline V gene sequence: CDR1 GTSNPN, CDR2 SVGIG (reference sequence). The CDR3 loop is CAWSGQDSPLHF. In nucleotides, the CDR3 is TGTGCCTGGAGTGGACAGGATTCACCCCTCCACTTT.

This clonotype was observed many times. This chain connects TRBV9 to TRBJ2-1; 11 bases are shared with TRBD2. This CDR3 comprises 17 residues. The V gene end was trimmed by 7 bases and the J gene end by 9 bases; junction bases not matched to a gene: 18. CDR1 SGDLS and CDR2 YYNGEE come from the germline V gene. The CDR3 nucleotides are TGTGCCAGCCAGGGCGGGACTAGCGGAAATCCGACGGGTGAGCAGTTCTTC. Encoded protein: CASQGGTSGNPTGEQFF.

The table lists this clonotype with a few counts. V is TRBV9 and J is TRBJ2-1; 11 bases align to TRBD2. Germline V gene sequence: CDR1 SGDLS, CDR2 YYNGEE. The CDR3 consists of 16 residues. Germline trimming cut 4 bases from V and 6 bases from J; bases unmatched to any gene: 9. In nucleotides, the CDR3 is TGTGCCAGCAGCATTAGCGGGAGGGCTGAACTCAATGAGCAGTTCTTC. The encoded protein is CASSISGRAELNEQFF.

CDR3 sequence (DNA): TGTGCCAGCAGCTCATATGAGACCCAGTACTTC. Residues: CASSSYETQYF. V and J are TRBV7-9 and TRBJ2-5; D ambiguous. CDR1 and CDR2 from the germline V gene are SEHNR and FQNEAQ (reference sequence). Trimming cost V 4 bases and J 5 bases, with 5 bases left between them. This CDR3 contains 11 residues.

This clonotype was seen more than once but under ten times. CDR3 in amino acids: CASSMTSGRAHDEQYF. For the CDR3, the DNA is TGTGCCAGCAGTATGACTAGCGGGAGGGCCCACGACGAGCAGTACTTC. This rearrangement joins TRBV28 to TRBJ2-7, with 14 nucleotides matching TRBD2. Germline lookup yields CDR1 MDHEN and CDR2 SYDVKM. The ends lost 5 bases at V and 5 bases at J; junction bases unmatched: 8. The CDR3 is 16 amino acids.